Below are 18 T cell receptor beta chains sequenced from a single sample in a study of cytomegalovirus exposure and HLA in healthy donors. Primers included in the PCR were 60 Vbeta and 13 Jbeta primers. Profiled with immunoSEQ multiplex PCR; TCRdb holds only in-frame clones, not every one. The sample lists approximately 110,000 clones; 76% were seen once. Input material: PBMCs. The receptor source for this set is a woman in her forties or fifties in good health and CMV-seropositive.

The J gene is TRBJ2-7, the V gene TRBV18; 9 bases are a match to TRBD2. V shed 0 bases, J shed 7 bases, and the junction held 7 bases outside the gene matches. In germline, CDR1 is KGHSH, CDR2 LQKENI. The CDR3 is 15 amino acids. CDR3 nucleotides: TGTGCCAGCTCACCACCCCCGAGCGGGGGGCAAGAGCAGTACTTC. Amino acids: CASSPPPSGGQEQYF. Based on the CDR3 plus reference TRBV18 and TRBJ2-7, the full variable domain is NAGVMQNPRHLVRRRGQEARLRCSPMKGHSHVYWYRQLPEEGLKFMVYLQKENIIDESGMPKERFSAEFPKEGPSILRIQQVVRGDSAAYFCASSPPPSGGQEQYFGPGTRLTVT.

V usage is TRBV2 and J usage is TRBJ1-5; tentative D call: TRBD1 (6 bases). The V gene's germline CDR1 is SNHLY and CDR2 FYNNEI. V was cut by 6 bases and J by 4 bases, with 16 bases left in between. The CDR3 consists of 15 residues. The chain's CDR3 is CASSRSDSRNQPQHF. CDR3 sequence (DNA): TGTGCCAGCAGCCGCTCGGACAGCCGAAATCAGCCCCAGCATTTT.

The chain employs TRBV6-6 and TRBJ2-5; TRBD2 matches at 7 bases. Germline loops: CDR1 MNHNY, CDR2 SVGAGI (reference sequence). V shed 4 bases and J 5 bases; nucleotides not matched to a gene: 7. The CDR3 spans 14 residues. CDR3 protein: CASSFGGGRETQYF. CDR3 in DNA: TGTGCCAGCAGTTTTGGGGGGGGAAGGGAGACCCAGTACTTC.

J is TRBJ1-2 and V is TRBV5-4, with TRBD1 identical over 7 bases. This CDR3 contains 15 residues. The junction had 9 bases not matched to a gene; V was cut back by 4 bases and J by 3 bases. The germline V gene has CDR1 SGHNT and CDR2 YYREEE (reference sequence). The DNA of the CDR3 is TGTGCCAGCAGCCCCGACAGGGTTACGGACTATGGCTACACCTTC. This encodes CASSPDRVTDYGYTF.

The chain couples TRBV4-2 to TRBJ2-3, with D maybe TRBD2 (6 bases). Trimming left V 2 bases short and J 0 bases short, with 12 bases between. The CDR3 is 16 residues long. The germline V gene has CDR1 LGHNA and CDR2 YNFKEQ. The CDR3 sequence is CASSQKPTRSTDTQYF. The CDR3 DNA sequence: TGTGCCAGCAGCCAAAAGCCGACTAGAAGCACAGATACGCAGTATTTT.

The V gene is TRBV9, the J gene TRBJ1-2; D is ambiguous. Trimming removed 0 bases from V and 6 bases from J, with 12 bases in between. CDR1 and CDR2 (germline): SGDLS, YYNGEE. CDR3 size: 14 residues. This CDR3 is CASSVDLGADGYTF. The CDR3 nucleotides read TGTGCCAGCAGCGTAGACCTGGGAGCGGATGGCTACACCTTC.

CDR3 amino acids: CASSLRASGGASEQFF. In DNA, the CDR3 is TGTGCCAGCAGCTTGAGGGCTAGCGGGGGGGCGAGTGAGCAGTTCTTC. The chain carries TRBV5-4 and TRBJ2-1, with TRBD2 identical over 12 bases. V gave up 1 base and J gave up 9 bases; unmatched junction bases: 8. The V gene's germline CDR1 is SGHNT and CDR2 YYREEE (reference sequence). The CDR3 runs 16 residues.

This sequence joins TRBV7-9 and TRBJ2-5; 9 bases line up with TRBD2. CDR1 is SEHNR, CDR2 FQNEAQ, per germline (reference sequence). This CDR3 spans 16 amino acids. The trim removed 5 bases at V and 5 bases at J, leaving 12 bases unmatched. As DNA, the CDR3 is TGTGCCAGCAGCCTTTCGGGACTAGCAATTAGGGAGACCCAGTACTTC. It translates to CASSLSGLAIRETQYF.

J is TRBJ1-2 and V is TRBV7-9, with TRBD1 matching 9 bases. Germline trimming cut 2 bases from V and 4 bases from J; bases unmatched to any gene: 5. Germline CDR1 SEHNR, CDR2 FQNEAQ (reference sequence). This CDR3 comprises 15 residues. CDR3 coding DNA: TGTGCCAGCAGCTTACTTACAGGGGGCGGCTATGGCTACACCTTC. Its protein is CASSLLTGGGYGYTF.

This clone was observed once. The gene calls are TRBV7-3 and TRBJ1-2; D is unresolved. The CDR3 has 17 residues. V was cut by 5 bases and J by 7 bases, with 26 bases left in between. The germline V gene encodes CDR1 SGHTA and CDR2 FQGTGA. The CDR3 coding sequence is TGTGCCAGCAGCCCGCTAGCCCCGAACGGAGGGATGGGTGGCTACACCTTC. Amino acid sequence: CASSPLAPNGGMGGYTF.

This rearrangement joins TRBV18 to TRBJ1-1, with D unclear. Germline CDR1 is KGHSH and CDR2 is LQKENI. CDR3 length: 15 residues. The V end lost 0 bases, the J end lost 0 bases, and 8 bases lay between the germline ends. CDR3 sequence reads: CASSPPGSLNTEAFF. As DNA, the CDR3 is TGTGCCAGCTCACCACCGGGGAGCTTGAACACTGAAGCTTTCTTT.

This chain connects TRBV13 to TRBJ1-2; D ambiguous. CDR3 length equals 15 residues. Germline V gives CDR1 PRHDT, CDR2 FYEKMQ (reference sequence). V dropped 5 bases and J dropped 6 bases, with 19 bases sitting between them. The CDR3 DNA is TGTGCCAGCAGCCCCCCGGCGGCCCGCGGCAATGGCTACACCTTC. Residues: CASSPPAARGNGYTF.

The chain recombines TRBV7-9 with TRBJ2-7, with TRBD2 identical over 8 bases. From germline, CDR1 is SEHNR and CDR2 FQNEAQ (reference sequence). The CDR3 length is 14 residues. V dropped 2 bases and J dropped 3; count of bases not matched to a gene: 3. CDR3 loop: CASSLIGTSYEQYF. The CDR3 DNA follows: TGTGCCAGCAGCTTAATCGGGACTAGCTACGAGCAGTACTTC.

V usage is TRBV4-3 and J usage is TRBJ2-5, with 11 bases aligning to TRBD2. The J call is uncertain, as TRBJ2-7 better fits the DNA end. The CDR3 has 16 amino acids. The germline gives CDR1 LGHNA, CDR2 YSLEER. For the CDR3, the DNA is TGCGCCAGCAGCCAAGGACTAGCGGGGCCCTCCTACGAGCAGTACTTC. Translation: CASSQGLAGPSYEQYF.

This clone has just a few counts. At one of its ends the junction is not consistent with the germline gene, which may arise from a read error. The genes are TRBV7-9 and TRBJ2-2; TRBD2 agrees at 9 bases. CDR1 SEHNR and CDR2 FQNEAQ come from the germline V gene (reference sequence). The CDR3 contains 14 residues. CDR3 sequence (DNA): TGTTCCAGCAAGACTAGCGGGAACACCGGGGAGCTGTTTTTT. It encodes CSSKTSGNTGELFF.

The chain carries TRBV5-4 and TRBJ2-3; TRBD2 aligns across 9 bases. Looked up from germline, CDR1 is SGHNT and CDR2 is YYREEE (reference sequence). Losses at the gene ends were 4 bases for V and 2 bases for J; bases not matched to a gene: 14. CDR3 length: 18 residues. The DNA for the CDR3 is TGTGCCAGCAGCAGCTTGGGTCGCCGACTAGCGGTCACAGATACGCAGTATTTT. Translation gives CASSSLGRRLAVTDTQYF. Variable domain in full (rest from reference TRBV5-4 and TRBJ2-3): ETGVTQSPTHLIKTRGQQVTLRCSSQSGHNTVSWYQQALGQGPQFIFQYYREEENGRGNFPPRFSGLQFPNYSSELNVNALELDDSALYLCASSSLGRRLAVTDTQYFGPGTRLTVL.

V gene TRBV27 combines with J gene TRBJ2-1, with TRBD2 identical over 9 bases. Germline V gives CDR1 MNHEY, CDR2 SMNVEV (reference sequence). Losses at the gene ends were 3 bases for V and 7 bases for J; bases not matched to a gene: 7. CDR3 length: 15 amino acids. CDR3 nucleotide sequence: TGTGCCAGCAGTTTGGCGGGAGGGGCTAGGAATGAGCAGTTCTTC. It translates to CASSLAGGARNEQFF.

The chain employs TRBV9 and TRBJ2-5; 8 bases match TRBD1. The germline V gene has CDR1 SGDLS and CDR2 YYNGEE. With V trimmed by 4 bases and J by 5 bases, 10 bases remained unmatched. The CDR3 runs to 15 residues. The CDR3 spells CASSPTGTGGETQYF. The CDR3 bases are TGTGCCAGCAGCCCCACCGGGACAGGAGGGGAGACCCAGTACTTC.